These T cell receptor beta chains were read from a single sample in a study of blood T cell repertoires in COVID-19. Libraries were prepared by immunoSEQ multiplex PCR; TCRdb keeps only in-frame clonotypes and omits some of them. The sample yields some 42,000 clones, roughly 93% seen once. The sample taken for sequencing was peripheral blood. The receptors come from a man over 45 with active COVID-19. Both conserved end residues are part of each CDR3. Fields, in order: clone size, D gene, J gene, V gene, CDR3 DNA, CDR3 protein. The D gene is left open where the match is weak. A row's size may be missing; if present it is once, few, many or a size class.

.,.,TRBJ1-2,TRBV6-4,TGTGCCAGCAGTGTGGACACCTTTGGAGGCTACACCTTC,CASSVDTFGGYTF
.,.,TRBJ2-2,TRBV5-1,TGCGCCAGCAGCTTCGAGGGGAACACCGGGGAGCTGTTTTTT,CASSFEGNTGELFF
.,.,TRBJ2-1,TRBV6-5,TGTGCCAGCAGTTACCCGACCGGGACTTCCTACAATGAGCAGTTCTTC,CASSYPTGTSYNEQFF
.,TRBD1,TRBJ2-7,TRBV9,TGTGCCAGCACCCCGACAGGGGATTCGGTCGAGCAGTACTTC,CASTPTGDSVEQYF
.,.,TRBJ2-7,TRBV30,TGTGCCTGGAGAAACCCTTCGGCCTACGAGCAGTACTTC,CAWRNPSAYEQYF
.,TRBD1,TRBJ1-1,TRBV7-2,TGTGCCAGCAGCCCCCCGCCCCCAGGGGGACGAGTTGAAGCTTTCTTT,CASSPPPPGGRVEAFF
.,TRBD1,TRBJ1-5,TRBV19,TGTGCCAGTACACAGGGGGCTTTGAATAGCAATCAGCCCCAGCATTTT,CASTQGALNSNQPQHF
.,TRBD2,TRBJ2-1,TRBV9,TGTGCCAGCAGCCCTAGCTGGGGTAGCGGGGGCTACAATGAGCAGTTCTTC,CASSPSWGSGGYNEQFF
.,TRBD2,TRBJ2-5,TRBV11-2,TGTGCCAGCAGCCCCCCGCCGGGACTAGCGACGGAGACCCAGTACTTC,CASSPPPGLATETQYF
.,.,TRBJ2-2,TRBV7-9,TGTGCCAGCAGCGCCGGTTTAGCGGCACTCACCGGGGAGCTGTTTTTT,CASSAGLAALTGELFF
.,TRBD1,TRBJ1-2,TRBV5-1,TGCGCCAGCAGCCCTGACAGGGTGGTGAATGGCTACACCTTC,CASSPDRVVNGYTF
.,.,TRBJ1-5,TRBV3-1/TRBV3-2,TGTGCCAGCAGCCAAGATCTGGGGGCTGTAGGTAATCAGCCCCAGCATTTT,CASSQDLGAVGNQPQHF
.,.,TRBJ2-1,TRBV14,TGTGCCAGCAGCCCCCTAGGGGTCGAGCAGTTCTTC,CASSPLGVEQFF
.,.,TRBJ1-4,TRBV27,TGTGCCAGCAGTTTACAGGGTACTAATGAAAAACTGTTTTTT,CASSLQGTNEKLFF
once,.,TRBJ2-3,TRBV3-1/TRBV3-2,TGTGCCAGCAGCCCAACCACCGGGACAGATACGCAGTATTTT,CASSPTTGTDTQYF
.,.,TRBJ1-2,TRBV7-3,TGTGCCAGCAGCCCATCCCGGTTAGATGGCTACACCTTC,CASSPSRLDGYTF
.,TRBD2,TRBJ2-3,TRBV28,TGTGCCAGCAGCCGTGGACTAGCGGGAACCGATACGCAGTATTTT,CASSRGLAGTDTQYF
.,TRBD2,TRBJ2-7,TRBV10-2,TGCGCCAGCACCATCGGGGGGGCCTACGAGCAGTACTTC,CASTIGGAYEQYF
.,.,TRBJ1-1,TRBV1,TGCACCAGCAGCCTCCCGACAGGGAGCACTGAAGCTTTCTTT,CTSSLPTGSTEAFF
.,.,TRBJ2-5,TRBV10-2,TGCGCCAGCAGTGAGCTTACAGGAGTGGAAGAGACCCAGTACTTC,CASSELTGVEETQYF
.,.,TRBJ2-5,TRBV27,TGTGCCAGCAGAAACCCAGGGGGGGAGACCCAGTACTTC,CASRNPGGETQYF
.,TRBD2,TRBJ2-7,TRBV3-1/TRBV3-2,TGTGCCAGCAGCCCCCCGGGGAGGGGAAAATACGAGCAGTACTTC,CASSPPGRGKYEQYF
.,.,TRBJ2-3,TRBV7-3,TGTGCCAGCAGCTTTTACGCGGGTATGACAGATACGCAGTATTTT,CASSFYAGMTDTQYF
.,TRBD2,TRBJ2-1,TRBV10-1,TGCGCCAGCAGTAAGCGGGAGTCGGGTGAGCAGTTCTTC,CASSKRESGEQFF
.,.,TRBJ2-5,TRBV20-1,TGCAGTGCTAGTAGGGAGAAGGAGACCCAGTACTTC,CSASREKETQYF
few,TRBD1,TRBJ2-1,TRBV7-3,TGTGCCAGCAGCTGGGGACAGGGCGACTACAATGAGCAGTTCTTC,CASSWGQGDYNEQFF
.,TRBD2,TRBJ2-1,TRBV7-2,TGTGCCAGCAGCCAGCGGCGGGAGTTTTACAATGAGCAGTTCTTC,CASSQRREFYNEQFF
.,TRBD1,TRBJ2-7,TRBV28,TGTGCCAGCAGGGGACAGGGCCTAGCTACCTACGAGCAGTACTTC,CASRGQGLATYEQYF
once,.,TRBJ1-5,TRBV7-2,TGTGCCAGCAGCTTCAGGGAATCGCAGCCCCAGCATTTT,CASSFRESQPQHF
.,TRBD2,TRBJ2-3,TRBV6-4,TGTGCCAGCAGTGACTCGGGTAGCGGGAGACCTGATACGCAGTATTTT,CASSDSGSGRPDTQYF
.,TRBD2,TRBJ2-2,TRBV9,TGTGCCAGCGGAAGACTAGCTGCGAACACCGGGGAGCTGTTTTTT,CASGRLAANTGELFF
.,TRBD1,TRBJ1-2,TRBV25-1,TGTGCCAGCAGTGAACGAGGGGGGACAGGGAGCTACACCTTC,CASSERGGTGSYTF
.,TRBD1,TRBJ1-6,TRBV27,TGTGCCAGCAGTTCTGGGACAGGGAGCTCCTATAATTCACCCCTCCACTTT,CASSSGTGSSYNSPLHF
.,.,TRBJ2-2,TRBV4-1,TGCGCCAGCAGCCCCGGTGGGGGCCACTACACCGGGGAGCTGTTTTTT,CASSPGGGHYTGELFF
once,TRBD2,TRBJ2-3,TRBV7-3,TGTGCCAGCAGCTTAGCGGGAGGTTCAGATACGCAGTATTTT,CASSLAGGSDTQYF
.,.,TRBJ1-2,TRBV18,TGTGCCAGCTCACCAACGGCGGGAGAGGACTATGGCTACACCTTC,CASSPTAGEDYGYTF
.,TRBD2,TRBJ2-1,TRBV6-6,TGTGCCAGCAGTAGACAGCGGGAGCCTCACAATGAGCAGTTCTTC,CASSRQREPHNEQFF
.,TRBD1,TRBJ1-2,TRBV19,TGTGCCAGTAGTTCTAATCCGGGACAGGGAAGGAACTATGGCTACACCTTC,CASSSNPGQGRNYGYTF
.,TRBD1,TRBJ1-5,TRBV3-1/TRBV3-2,TGTGCCAGCAGCCAAGGGGGACAGGGCAATCAGCCCCAGCATTTT,CASSQGGQGNQPQHF
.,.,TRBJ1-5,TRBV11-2,TGTGCCAGCAGCTCACGGGGGGGGCCCCAGCATTTT,CASSSRGGPQHF
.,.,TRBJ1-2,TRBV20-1,TGCAGTGCACCCCCCGGGGATGGCTACACCTTC,CSAPPGDGYTF
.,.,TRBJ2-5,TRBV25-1,TGTGCCAGCAGTGAATCTCCCCCGCGGGGCGCGAGTCCCCAGTACTTC,CASSESPPRGASPQYF
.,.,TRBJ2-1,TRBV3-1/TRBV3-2,TGTGCCAGCAGCCAAGGAGGAGGGAGTAGCCTCCTCAATGAGCAGTTCTTC,CASSQGGGSSLLNEQFF
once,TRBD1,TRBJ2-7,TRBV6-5,TGTGCCAGCAGGGGACAGGCCCTCTACGAGCAGTACTTC,CASRGQALYEQYF
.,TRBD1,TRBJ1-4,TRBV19,TGTGCCAGTAGTATAGGTGACAGGGTCGGCGGTGAAAAACTGTTTTTT,CASSIGDRVGGEKLFF
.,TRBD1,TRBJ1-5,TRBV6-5,TGTGCCAGCAGGCCGGACAGGGAGGGGAATCAGCCCCAGCATTTT,CASRPDREGNQPQHF
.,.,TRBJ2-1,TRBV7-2,TGTGCCAGCAGCTTATCTAGCACGACTGAGCAGTTCTTC,CASSLSSTTEQFF
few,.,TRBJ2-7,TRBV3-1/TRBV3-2,TGTGCCAGCAGCCGACTAGCCTACGAGCAGTACTTC,CASSRLAYEQYF
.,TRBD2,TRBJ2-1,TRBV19,TGTGCCAGTACACCCAGGACTAGCGGGAGATACAATGAGCAGTTCTTC,CASTPRTSGRYNEQFF
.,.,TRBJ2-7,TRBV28,TGTGCCAGCGGTACGACAGGAAACTACGAGCAGTACTTC,CASGTTGNYEQYF
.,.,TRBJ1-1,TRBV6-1,TGTGCCAGCAGTGAATTGGGCAAGACTTTCTTT,CASSELGKTFF